These T cell receptor beta chains were read from a single sample in a study of blood T cell repertoires in COVID-19. Profiled with immunoSEQ multiplex PCR; TCRdb holds only in-frame clones, not every one. The table includes 150,000 to 200,000 clones, about 84% detected once. The specimen was PBMCs or T cells enriched from blood (not recorded which). The receptor source for this set is a man aged 35 to 55 who had recovered from COVID-19. Each CDR3 is given with its conserved first and last residue. The order of the fields is J gene, V gene, clone size, D gene, CDR3 DNA, CDR3 protein. A D gene is named only where the DNA matches it firmly. Clone sizes are given selectively: once, few, many, or a class where the clone is expanded.

>TRBJ1-2|TRBV2|-|TRBD1
TGTGCCAGCAGTGAAGACAGGGGGCGGGGCTACACCTTC
CASSEDRGRGYTF
>TRBJ1-5|TRBV6-5|-|-
TGTGCCAGCAGTCTCGCGGGAGGCAATCAGCCCCAGCATTTT
CASSLAGGNQPQHF
>TRBJ2-7|TRBV9|-|-
TGTGCCAGCAGCGTTGACGGGACTCACGCACGGGAGCAGTACTTC
CASSVDGTHAREQYF
>TRBJ1-1|TRBV6-5|-|TRBD1
TGTGCCAGCACGACCGGACAGGGGAACACTGAAGCTTTCTTT
CASTTGQGNTEAFF
>TRBJ1-5|TRBV6-5|-|TRBD1
TGTGCCAGCAGTCTCCAGGGGGGAGATCAGCCCCAGCATTTT
CASSLQGGDQPQHF
>TRBJ2-5|TRBV25-1|-|-
TGTGCCAGCAGTGATGGTCGGGGAGGAGAGACCCAGTACTTC
CASSDGRGGETQYF
>TRBJ1-1|TRBV5-5|-|-
TGTGCCAGCAGCGTCGGGAGAAACACTGAAGCTTTCTTT
CASSVGRNTEAFF
>TRBJ1-1|TRBV3-1/TRBV3-2|once|-
TGTGCCAGCAGCGTACAGCTGAACACTGAAGCTTTCTTT
CASSVQLNTEAFF
>TRBJ1-2|TRBV9|-|TRBD1
TGTGCCAGCAGCACCTGGGGGGGACAGGGACCGGACTATGGCTACACCTTC
CASSTWGGQGPDYGYTF
>TRBJ1-2|TRBV6-5|-|TRBD1
TGTGCCAGCAGTTCCGCGACAGGGGGTCTGGTAGGCGGCTACACCTTC
CASSSATGGLVGGYTF
>TRBJ1-2|TRBV2|-|-
TGTGCCAGCAGTTACAGGGATCCTGGCTACACCTTC
CASSYRDPGYTF
>TRBJ2-6|TRBV7-2|-|TRBD1
TGTGCCAGCAGCCGGACAGGGTCCTACTCTGGGGCCAACGTCCTGACTTTC
CASSRTGSYSGANVLTF
>TRBJ2-2|TRBV9|-|-
TGTGCCAGCAGCCCCCCGACTGTAAACACCGGGGAGCTGTTTTTT
CASSPPTVNTGELFF
>TRBJ1-5|TRBV19|-|-
TGTGCCAGTAGTAGTGAGACAGCGAGCAATCAGCCCCAGCATTTT
CASSSETASNQPQHF
>TRBJ2-1|TRBV9|-|-
TGTGCCAGCAGAGGTGCAGGCAATGAGCAGTTCTTC
CASRGAGNEQFF
>TRBJ2-1|TRBV19|-|TRBD1
TGTGCCAGTACCTCCGGGACAGGCAGTATCAATGAGCAGTTCTTC
CASTSGTGSINEQFF
>TRBJ1-1|TRBV19|once|-
TGTGCCACCAAACCGGACAGCTCATTCACTGAAGCTTTCTTT
CATKPDSSFTEAFF
>TRBJ1-2|TRBV3-1/TRBV3-2|-|-
TGTGCCAGCAGCCAGACAGGCCTTGGGGGCTACACCTTC
CASSQTGLGGYTF
>TRBJ2-5|TRBV24-1|-|-
TGTGCCACCGGAAGCGATCTGGGGACCCAGTACTTC
CATGSDLGTQYF
>TRBJ1-6|TRBV9|-|-
TGTGCCAGCAGCCCGGAGGGCTCCTATAATTCACCCCTCCACTTT
CASSPEGSYNSPLHF
>TRBJ2-2|TRBV3-1/TRBV3-2|-|TRBD2
TGTGCCAGCAGCCAGCCTCCGGGACTAGCGACCGGGGAGCTGTTTTTT
CASSQPPGLATGELFF
>TRBJ1-1|TRBV16|-|-
TGTGCCAGCAGCCAATTTCAGTATGAAGCTTTCTTT
CASSQFQYEAFF
>TRBJ1-2|TRBV4-1|-|-
TGCGCCAGCAGCCCGATTGGGGCGGACTATGGCTACACCTTC
CASSPIGADYGYTF
>TRBJ1-1|TRBV30|-|-
TGTGCCTGGAGTGTTGGAGTTCCCCGCGAAGCTTTCTTT
CAWSVGVPREAFF
>TRBJ2-3|TRBV7-3|-|-
TGTGCCAGCAGCTTAAGGGCCAGCACAGATACGCAGTATTTT
CASSLRASTDTQYF
>TRBJ2-7|TRBV27|-|TRBD1
TGTGCCAGCAGTCGCAGGGGGCAACCGGGGTCCTACGAGCAGTACTTC
CASSRRGQPGSYEQYF
>TRBJ1-2|TRBV30|-|-
TGTGCCTGGGGTGTTGAGACGGAGAACTATGGCTACACCTTC
CAWGVETENYGYTF
>TRBJ1-1|TRBV7-3|few|-
TGTGCCAGCAGCCCCGCGGGGGGGAACACTGAAGCTTTCTTT
CASSPAGGNTEAFF